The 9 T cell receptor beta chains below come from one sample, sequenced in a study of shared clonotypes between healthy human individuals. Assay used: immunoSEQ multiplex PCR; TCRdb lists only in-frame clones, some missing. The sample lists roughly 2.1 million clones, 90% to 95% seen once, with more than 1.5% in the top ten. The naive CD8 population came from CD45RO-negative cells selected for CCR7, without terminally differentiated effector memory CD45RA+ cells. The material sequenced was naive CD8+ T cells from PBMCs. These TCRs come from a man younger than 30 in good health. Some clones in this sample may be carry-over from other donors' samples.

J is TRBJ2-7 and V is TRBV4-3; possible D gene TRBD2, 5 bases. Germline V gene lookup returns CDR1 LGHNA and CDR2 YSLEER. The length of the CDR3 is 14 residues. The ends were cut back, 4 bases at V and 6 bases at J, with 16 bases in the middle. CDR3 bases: TGCGCCAGCAGCCCGGATGGAGGCAGCGTCGAGCAGTACTTC. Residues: CASSPDGGSVEQYF.

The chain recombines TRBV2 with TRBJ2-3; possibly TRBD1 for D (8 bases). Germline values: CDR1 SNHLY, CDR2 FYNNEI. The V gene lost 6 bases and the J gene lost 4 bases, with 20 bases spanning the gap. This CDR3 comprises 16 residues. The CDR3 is CASRATGGGRPDTQYF. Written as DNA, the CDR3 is TGTGCCAGCAGAGCTACAGGGGGGGGGCGTCCAGATACGCAGTATTTT.

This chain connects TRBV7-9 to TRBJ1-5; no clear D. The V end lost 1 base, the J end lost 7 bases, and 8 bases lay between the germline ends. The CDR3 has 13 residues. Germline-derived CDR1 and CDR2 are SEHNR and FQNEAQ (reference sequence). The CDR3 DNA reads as TGTGCCAGCAGCTTAGATGTGGGACAGCCCCAGCATTTT. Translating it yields CASSLDVGQPQHF. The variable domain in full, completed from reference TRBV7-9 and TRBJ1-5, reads DTGVSQNPRHKITKRGQNVTFRCDPISEHNRLYWYRQTLGQGPEFLTYFQNEAQLEKSRLLSDRFSAERPKGSFSTLEIQRTEQGDSAMYLCASSLDVGQPQHFGDGTRLSIL.

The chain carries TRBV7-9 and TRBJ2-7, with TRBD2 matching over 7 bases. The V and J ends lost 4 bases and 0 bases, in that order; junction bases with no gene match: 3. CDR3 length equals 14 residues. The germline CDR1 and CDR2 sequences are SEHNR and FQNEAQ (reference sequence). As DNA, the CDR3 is TGTGCCAGCAGCTATACTAGCGACTCCTACGAGCAGTACTTC. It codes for CASSYTSDSYEQYF.

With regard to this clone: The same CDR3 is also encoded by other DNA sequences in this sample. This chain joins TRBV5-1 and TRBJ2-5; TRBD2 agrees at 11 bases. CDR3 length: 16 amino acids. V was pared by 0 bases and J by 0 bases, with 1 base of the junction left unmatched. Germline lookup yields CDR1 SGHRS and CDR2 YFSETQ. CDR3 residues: CASSLGLAGYQETQYF. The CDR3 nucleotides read TGCGCCAGCAGCTTGGGACTAGCGGGGTACCAAGAGACCCAGTACTTC.

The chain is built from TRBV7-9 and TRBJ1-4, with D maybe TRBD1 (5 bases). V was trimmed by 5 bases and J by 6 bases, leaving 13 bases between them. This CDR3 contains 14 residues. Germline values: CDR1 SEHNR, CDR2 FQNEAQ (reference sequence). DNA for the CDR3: TGTGCCAGCAGCGCCCAGGACAAGGATGAAAAACTGTTTTTT. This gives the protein CASSAQDKDEKLFF.

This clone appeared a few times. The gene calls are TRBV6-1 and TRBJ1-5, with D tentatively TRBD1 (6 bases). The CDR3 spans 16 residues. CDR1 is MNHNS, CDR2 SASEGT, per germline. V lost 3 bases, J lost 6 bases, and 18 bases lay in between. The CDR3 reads CASSEIRGGGLQPQHF. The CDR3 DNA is TGTGCCAGCAGTGAGATCAGGGGCGGGGGGCTTCAGCCCCAGCATTTT.

CDR3 in amino acids: CASTTSPNEQFF. In DNA, the CDR3 is TGTGCCAGCACCACTTCCCCCAATGAGCAGTTCTTC. This rearrangement joins TRBV2 to TRBJ2-1; D is unresolved. Looked up from germline, CDR1 is SNHLY and CDR2 is FYNNEI. This CDR3 contains 12 residues. V gave up 7 bases and J gave up 6 bases, with 10 bases separating them.

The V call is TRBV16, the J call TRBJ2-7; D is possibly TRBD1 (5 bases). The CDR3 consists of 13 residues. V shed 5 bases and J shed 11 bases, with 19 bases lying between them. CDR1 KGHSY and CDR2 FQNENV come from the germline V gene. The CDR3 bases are TGTGCCAGCAGCTCCAATAGGGGCGGAGATGAGTACTTC. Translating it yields CASSSNRGGDEYF.